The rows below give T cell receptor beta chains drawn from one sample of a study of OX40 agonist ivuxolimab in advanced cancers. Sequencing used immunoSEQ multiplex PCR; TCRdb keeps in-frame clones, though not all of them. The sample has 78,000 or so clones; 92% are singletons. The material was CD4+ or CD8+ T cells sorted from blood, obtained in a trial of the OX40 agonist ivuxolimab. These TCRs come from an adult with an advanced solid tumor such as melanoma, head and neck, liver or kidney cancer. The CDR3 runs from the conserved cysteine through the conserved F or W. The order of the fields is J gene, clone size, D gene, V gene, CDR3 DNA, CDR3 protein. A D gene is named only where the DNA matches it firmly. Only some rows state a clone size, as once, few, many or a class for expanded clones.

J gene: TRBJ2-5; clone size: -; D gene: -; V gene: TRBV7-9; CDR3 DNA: TGTGCCAGCAGCTGGGGGCGGCAAGAGACCCAGTACTTC; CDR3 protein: CASSWGRQETQYF
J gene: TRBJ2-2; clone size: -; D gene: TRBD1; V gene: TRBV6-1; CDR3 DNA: TGTGCCAGCAGCCGGGACAGGGTCCCCGGGGAGCTGTTTTTT; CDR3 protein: CASSRDRVPGELFF
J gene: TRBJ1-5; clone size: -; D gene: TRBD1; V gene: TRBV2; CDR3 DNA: TGTGCCAGCAGAAAGGACAGGGTGAACAATCAGCCCCAGCATTTT; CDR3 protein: CASRKDRVNNQPQHF
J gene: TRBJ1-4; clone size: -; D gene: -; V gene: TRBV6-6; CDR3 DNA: TGTGCCAGCAGTTGGCGGGCGCGGGATAATGAAAAACTGTTTTTT; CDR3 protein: CASSWRARDNEKLFF
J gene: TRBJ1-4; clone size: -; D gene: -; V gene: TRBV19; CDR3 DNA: TGTGCCAGTAGTAGGACGGTGAATGAAGAAAAACTGTTTTTT; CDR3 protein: CASSRTVNEEKLFF
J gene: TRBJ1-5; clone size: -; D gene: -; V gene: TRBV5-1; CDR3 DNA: TGCGCCAGCAGCGCCGGACCCTCTAGCAATCAGCCCCAGCATTTT; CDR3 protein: CASSAGPSSNQPQHF
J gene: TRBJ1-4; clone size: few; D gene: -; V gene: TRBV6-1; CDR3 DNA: TGTGCCAGCAGTGAAGCCAAGGGGTACGATGAAAAACTGTTTTTT; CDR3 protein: CASSEAKGYDEKLFF
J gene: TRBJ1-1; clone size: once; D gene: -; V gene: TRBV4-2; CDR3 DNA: TGTGCCAGCAGCCCAGCTCCTCCGGCCGGCGACACTGAAGCTTTCTTT; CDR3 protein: CASSPAPPAGDTEAFF
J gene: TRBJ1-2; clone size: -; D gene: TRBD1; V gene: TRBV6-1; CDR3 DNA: TGTGCCAGCAGTGGGGGGGGACAGGGTGCCTATGGCTACACCTTC; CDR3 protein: CASSGGGQGAYGYTF
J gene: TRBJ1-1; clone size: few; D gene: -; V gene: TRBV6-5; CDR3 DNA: TGTGCCAGCTCTCTGGTGATGAACACTGAAGCTTTCTTT; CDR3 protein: CASSLVMNTEAFF
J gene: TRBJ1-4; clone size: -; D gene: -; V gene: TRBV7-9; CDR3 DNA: TGTGCCAGCAGCCGGATCCTTGGGGGACAAGATGAAAAACTGTTTTTT; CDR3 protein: CASSRILGGQDEKLFF
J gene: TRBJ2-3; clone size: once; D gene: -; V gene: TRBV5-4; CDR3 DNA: TGTGCCAGCAGCCGAGCGCGGTCAGATACGCAGTATTTT; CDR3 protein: CASSRARSDTQYF
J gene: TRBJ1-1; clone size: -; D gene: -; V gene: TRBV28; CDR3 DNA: TGTGCCAGCTGGACAGTAGGAGCTGAAGCTTTCTTT; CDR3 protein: CASWTVGAEAFF
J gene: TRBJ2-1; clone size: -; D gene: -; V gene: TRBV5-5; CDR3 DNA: TGTGCCAGCAAGCTGGCAGGGCGCTCCTACAATGAGCAGTTCTTC; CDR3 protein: CASKLAGRSYNEQFF
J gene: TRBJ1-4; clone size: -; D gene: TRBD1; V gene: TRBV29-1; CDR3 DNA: TGCAGCGTTGAGCCTTTTACAGGGGATAATGAAAAACTGTTTTTT; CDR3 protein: CSVEPFTGDNEKLFF
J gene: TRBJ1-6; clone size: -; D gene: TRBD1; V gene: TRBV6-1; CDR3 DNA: TGTGCCAGCAGGCTGACAGGGGACTATTCACCCCTCCACTTT; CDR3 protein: CASRLTGDYSPLHF
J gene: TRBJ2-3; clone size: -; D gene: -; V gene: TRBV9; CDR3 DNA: TGTGCCAGCAGCGTAGACAGGAGCGCAGATACGCAGTATTTT; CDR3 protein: CASSVDRSADTQYF